The 26 T cell receptor beta chains reported below all come from one sample, sequenced in a study of CD8 T cells in ankylosing spondylitis listed by TCRdb under 2017. Broad study findings and their caveats: A TCR beta motif made up of under ten highly homologous amino acid variants appeared to be characteristic of blood from ankylosing spondylitis patients.

No cognate antigen is known for these TCRs. Library preparation employed 5' RACE. The instrument was an Illumina HiSeq 2500. TCRdb ran its own pipeline on the public reads, namely fastp trimming at Q25 and MiXCR clone calling, and kept in-frame beta chains. Each entry is one CDR3 protein sequence, shown with its most common DNA and genes. The sample table contains over 700,000 distinct CDR3 sequences; only one count was recorded for under 20% of them. Jointly, the top ten make up around 19% of the sample. Source material: blood, either unsorted or a sorted T cell fraction (not recorded which). The receptors stem from a male donor with ankylosing spondylitis.

This clonotype was counted a few times. The V gene is TRBV4-1, the J gene TRBJ1-3; no definite D call. CDR1 is MGHRA, CDR2 YSYEKL, per germline. Trimming left V 0 bases short and J 0 bases short, with 6 bases between. The CDR3 is 15 amino acids. The CDR3 region is CASSQDRVSGNTIYF. The CDR3 DNA reads as TGCGCCAGCAGCCAAGACAGAGTCTCTGGAAACACCATATATTTT.

There are a few counts of this clonotype. This sequence joins TRBV27 and TRBJ2-2, with D possibly matching TRBD1 (5 bases). The CDR3 consists of 15 residues. V was pared by 7 bases and J by 1 base, with 13 bases between. The germline CDR1 and CDR2 sequences are MNHEY and SMNVEV (reference sequence). CDR3 region: CASNRGRGNTGELFF. In DNA form, the CDR3 reads TGTGCCAGCAACCGTGGAAGGGGGAACACCGGGGAGCTGTTTTTT.

In this sample, this clonotype turned up many times. The rearrangement uses TRBV29-1 and TRBJ2-1; D ambiguous. From germline, CDR1 is SQVTM and CDR2 ANQGSEA. Trimming left V 3 bases short and J 0 bases short, with 12 bases between. The CDR3 sequence is 15 residues long. Here the CDR3 reads CSVELVGSSYNEQFF. DNA of the CDR3: TGCAGCGTTGAGCTTGTAGGCAGCTCCTACAATGAGCAGTTCTTC.

V is TRBV27 and J is TRBJ2-1, with D perhaps matching TRBD2 (6 bases). V was clipped by 6 bases and J by 1 base, with 13 bases between them. The CDR3 is 15 amino acids. CDR1 and CDR2 (germline): MNHEY, SMNVEV (reference sequence). The CDR3 DNA follows: TGTGCCAGCAGATCTCTAGGGACTTCCTACAATGAGCAGTTCTTC. Translating gives CASRSLGTSYNEQFF.

This chain uses TRBV27 with TRBJ1-2; D is uncertain. The CDR3 has 15 residues. CDR1 MNHEY and CDR2 SMNVEV come from the germline V gene (reference sequence). The V gene lost 0 bases and the J gene lost 2 bases, with 10 bases spanning the gap. CDR3 coding DNA: TGTGCCAGCAGTTTATCTGGCCAAACCAACTATGGCTACACCTTC. Protein sequence: CASSLSGQTNYGYTF.

The V and J genes are TRBV29-1 and TRBJ2-7; 9 bases map to TRBD1. Per the germline V gene, CDR1 is SQVTM and CDR2 is ANQGSEA. The V gene end was trimmed by 6 bases and the J gene end by 5 bases; junction bases not matched to a gene: 14. The CDR3 has 15 amino acids. The CDR3, as DNA: TGCAGCGTCTCAGGGGTGGGACAGGGATTACACGAGCAGTACTTC. Amino acid sequence: CSVSGVGQGLHEQYF.

The chain carries TRBV7-2 and TRBJ2-1; a possible D gene is TRBD2 (5 bases). The V gene's germline CDR1 is SGHTA and CDR2 FQGNSA. The CDR3 runs 16 residues. Trimming removed 4 bases at V and 7 bases at J, with 20 bases between. The CDR3 DNA sequence: TGTGCCAGCAGCTCCGCTAGCCCTGCTTTTGGGAATGAGCAGTTCTTC. Its translation is CASSSASPAFGNEQFF.

The rearrangement links TRBV12-3 or TRBV12-4 to TRBJ2-5, with 8 nucleotides matching TRBD2. CDR3 length: 16 residues. J was trimmed by 5 bases and V by 4 bases; bases with no gene match: 12. This CDR3 reads CASSYYVGGVWETQYF. CDR3 DNA: TGTGCCAGCAGTTACTACGTCGGGGGGGTGTGGGAGACCCAGTACTTC.

The rearrangement uses TRBV20-1 and TRBJ2-7; 7 bases align to TRBD2. The germline V gene encodes CDR1 DFQATT and CDR2 SNEGSKA (reference sequence). This CDR3 is 13 amino acids long. V dropped 3 bases and J dropped 3; count of bases not matched to a gene: 5. The CDR3 region has the DNA TGCAGTGCTAGGGGTAGCGGGTACTACGAGCAGTACTTC. Translation gives CSARGSGYYEQYF.

This clonotype occurred a few times. The chain has TRBV7-9 and TRBJ1-6; no reliable D call. From germline, CDR1 is SEHNR and CDR2 FQNEAQ (reference sequence). V was trimmed by 0 bases and J by 10 bases, leaving 10 bases between them. The CDR3 has 14 residues. The CDR3 bases are TGTGCCAGCAGCTTAGCGACTGAAACCTCACCCCTCCACTTT. Translating it yields CASSLATETSPLHF.

The V and J genes are TRBV5-1 and TRBJ1-1; weak D call: TRBD1 (5 bases). CDR1 and CDR2 (germline): SGHRS, YFSETQ. V lost 0 bases to trimming and J lost 6 bases, with 21 bases between them. The CDR3 loop spans 17 amino acids. The CDR3 region is CASSLAGTGRAGSEAFF. The CDR3 nucleotides read TGCGCCAGCAGCTTGGCCGGGACGGGAAGGGCGGGTTCTGAAGCTTTCTTT.

This sequence joins TRBV28 and TRBJ1-6; D is unresolved. The V end lost 8 bases, the J end lost 9 bases, and 2 bases lay between the germline ends. Per germline, CDR1 MDHEN and CDR2 SYDVKM. This CDR3 spans 9 amino acids. CDR3 sequence: CASGSPLHF. In DNA, the CDR3 is TGTGCCAGCGGTTCACCCCTCCACTTT.

The V call is TRBV7-2, the J call TRBJ2-7; 12 nucleotides agree with TRBD2. J lost 7 bases, V lost 0 bases, and 7 bases had no gene match. This CDR3 has 16 residues. Germline V CDR1 and CDR2: SGHTA, FQGNSA. The CDR3 DNA reads as TGTGCCAGCAGCTTAGCGCTAACTAGCGGGAGGATTGAGCAGTACTTC. Its translation: CASSLALTSGRIEQYF. The whole variable domain, remainder taken from reference TRBV7-2 and TRBJ2-7, is GAGVSQSPSNKVTEKGKDVELRCDPISGHTALYWYRQSLGQGLEFLIYFQGNSAPDKSGLPSDRFSAERTGGSVSTLTIQRTQQEDSAVYLCASSLALTSGRIEQYFGPGTRLTVT.

This clonotype has at least ten counts. V is TRBV20-1 and J is TRBJ2-6, with 8 bases matching TRBD2. V trimming: 0 bases; J trimming: 0 bases; junction bases outside the gene matches: 7. CDR3 length: 18 residues. Germline CDR1 and CDR2: DFQATT and SNEGSKA (reference sequence). The CDR3 sequence: CSARDKSGGNSGANVLTF. CDR3 nucleotide sequence: TGCAGTGCTAGAGATAAGTCGGGAGGGAACTCTGGGGCCAACGTCCTGACTTTC.

The gene calls are TRBV10-3 and TRBJ2-7; TRBD1 might be the D (5 bases). Germline V lookup: CDR1 ENHRY, CDR2 SYGVKD. CDR3 length: 12 amino acids. V shed 8 bases and J shed 5 bases, with 13 bases lying between them. The CDR3 is CAIAGRADEQYF. The CDR3 DNA follows: TGTGCCATCGCTGGCAGGGCCGACGAGCAGTACTTC.

This clonotype was counted a few times. The V and J genes are TRBV29-1 and TRBJ2-7; D tentatively fits TRBD1 or TRBD2 (6 bases each). Trimming cost V 7 bases and J 3 bases, with 19 bases left between them. The CDR3 runs 14 residues. CDR1 and CDR2 from the germline V gene are SQVTM and ANQGSEA. The CDR3 here is CSALGGHGNYEQYF. Here the CDR3 DNA reads TGCAGCGCATTGGGGGGACACGGGAACTACGAGCAGTACTTC.

The chain employs TRBV20-1 and TRBJ1-5; weak D call: TRBD1 (6 bases). The V gene's germline CDR1 is DFQATT and CDR2 SNEGSKA (reference sequence). The CDR3 length is 10 residues. The CDR3 nucleotides read TGCACCAGGGGTGAACAGCCCCAGCATTTT. Translating gives CTRGEQPQHF.

This clonotype came up a few times. The chain couples TRBV2 to TRBJ2-6; TRBD1 is a possible D gene (6 bases). Trimming took 4 bases from V and 3 from J, leaving 10 bases between them. The CDR3 is made up of 15 amino acids. Germline values: CDR1 SNHLY, CDR2 FYNNEI. Written as DNA, the CDR3 is TGTGCCAGCAGTGCAACAGGGCATGGGGCCAACGTCCTGACTTTC. Its protein is CASSATGHGANVLTF.

In the case of this clonotype: No conserved phenylalanine or tryptophan ends this CDR3, so it is likely a read error. The DNA is omitted, as the CDR3 cannot be located on it reliably, and the CDR3 follows TCRdb's listing. V usage is TRBV15 and J usage is TRBJ2-7. Germline CDR1 reads LNHNV; CDR2 reads YYDKDF (reference sequence). The CDR3 length is 14 residues, termini included. CDR3 protein: CATSRDHQDYEQCL.

This clonotype was counted many times. The chain uses TRBV20-1 and TRBJ2-1, with a tentative D call TRBD1 (6 bases). With 3 bases removed from V and 9 bases from J, the gap between germline ends came to 21 bases. CDR1 is DFQATT, CDR2 SNEGSKA, per germline (reference sequence). The CDR3 runs to 15 residues. The CDR3 nucleotides are TGCAGTGCTAGCCCAGGGGTAGTGCCTCTCGGTGAGCAGTTCTTC. Translating it yields CSASPGVVPLGEQFF.

The chain uses TRBV5-1 and TRBJ2-3; D is ambiguous. Germline V CDR1 and CDR2: SGHRS, YFSETQ. The CDR3 contains 15 residues. Trimming pared 1 base from V and 2 bases from J, leaving 11 bases between. CDR3 nucleotide sequence: TGCGCCAGCAGCTTGCCGGAGCCTGACACAGATACGCAGTATTTT. This encodes CASSLPEPDTDTQYF.

This clonotype was counted a few times. J is TRBJ1-2 and V is TRBV5-1; possibly TRBD1 for D (6 bases). Trimming left V 7 bases short and J 7 bases short, with 14 bases between. CDR3 length: 12 residues. In germline, CDR1 is SGHRS, CDR2 YFSETQ. The CDR3 here is CASGEQGPGYTF. DNA for the CDR3: TGCGCCAGCGGAGAACAGGGACCTGGCTACACCTTC.

This clonotype has a handful of counts. One junction end disagrees with the germline gene, perhaps due to a read error. The rearrangement joins TRBV20-1 to TRBJ2-1, with D unresolved. The germline gives CDR1 DFQATT, CDR2 SNEGSKA (reference sequence). CDR3 length equals 15 residues. CDR3 sequence reads: CSARDSLQSYNEQFF. The CDR3 coding sequence is TGCAGTGCGAGAGATTCCCTACAATCCTACAATGAGCAGTTCTTC.

The table lists this clonotype with a count of one. The rearrangement uses TRBV12-3 or TRBV12-4 and TRBJ2-1; D is possibly TRBD1 (6 bases). V lost 7 bases and J lost 8, with 15 bases in between. The CDR3 totals 13 residues. The CDR3 sequence: CASTLGGFYEQFF. CDR3 DNA: TGTGCCAGCACCCTTGGGGGCTTCTATGAGCAGTTCTTC.

In its sample, this clonotype was seen a few times. The chain links TRBV20-1 to TRBJ2-2; the D is unclear. V lost 6 bases to trimming and J lost 0 bases, with 11 bases between them. CDR1 and CDR2 from the germline V gene are DFQATT and SNEGSKA (reference sequence). The CDR3 has 14 amino acids. CDR3 bases: TGCAGTGCAAAGACCGGTGCGAACACCGGGGAGCTGTTTTTT. Its protein product is CSAKTGANTGELFF.

The chain carries TRBV10-1 and TRBJ1-2; perhaps TRBD1 as D (5 bases). V gave up 4 bases and J gave up 8 bases, with 14 bases separating them. Germline V CDR1 and CDR2: WNHNN, SYGVQD (reference sequence). The CDR3 covers 13 residues. In DNA, the CDR3 is TGCGCCAGCAGTGGGCCCGGGGGTCTAGGCTACACCTTC. Amino acid sequence: CASSGPGGLGYTF.